The sample holds many counts of the clone carrying this T cell receptor (beta chain). TCRdb reanalysed the 5' RACE reads using MiXCR and keeps one entry per CDR3 protein. The sample lists tens of thousands of distinct CDR3 sequences, about 9.1% occurring once. This sample stems from a study of early T cells in non-severe SARS-CoV-2 infection. Overall study: Sequencing was performed on bulk RNA from unsorted whole blood, leaving chains unpaired.

This CDR3 is 16 amino acids long. Trimming shortened V by 1 base and J by 8 bases, and 20 bases separated the two germline ends. The clonotype comes from an adult who was a healthcare worker with PCR-confirmed SARS-CoV-2 infection or an uninfected control (not recorded which). The specimen was whole blood. The genes are TRBV12-3 or TRBV12-4 and TRBJ1-2, with a weak D call TRBD1 (6 bases). Written as DNA, the CDR3 is TGTGCCAGCAGTTTAGGGGGACAAGGGGGTGCCCGAGGCTACACCTTC. Amino acids: CASSLGGQGGARGYTF.